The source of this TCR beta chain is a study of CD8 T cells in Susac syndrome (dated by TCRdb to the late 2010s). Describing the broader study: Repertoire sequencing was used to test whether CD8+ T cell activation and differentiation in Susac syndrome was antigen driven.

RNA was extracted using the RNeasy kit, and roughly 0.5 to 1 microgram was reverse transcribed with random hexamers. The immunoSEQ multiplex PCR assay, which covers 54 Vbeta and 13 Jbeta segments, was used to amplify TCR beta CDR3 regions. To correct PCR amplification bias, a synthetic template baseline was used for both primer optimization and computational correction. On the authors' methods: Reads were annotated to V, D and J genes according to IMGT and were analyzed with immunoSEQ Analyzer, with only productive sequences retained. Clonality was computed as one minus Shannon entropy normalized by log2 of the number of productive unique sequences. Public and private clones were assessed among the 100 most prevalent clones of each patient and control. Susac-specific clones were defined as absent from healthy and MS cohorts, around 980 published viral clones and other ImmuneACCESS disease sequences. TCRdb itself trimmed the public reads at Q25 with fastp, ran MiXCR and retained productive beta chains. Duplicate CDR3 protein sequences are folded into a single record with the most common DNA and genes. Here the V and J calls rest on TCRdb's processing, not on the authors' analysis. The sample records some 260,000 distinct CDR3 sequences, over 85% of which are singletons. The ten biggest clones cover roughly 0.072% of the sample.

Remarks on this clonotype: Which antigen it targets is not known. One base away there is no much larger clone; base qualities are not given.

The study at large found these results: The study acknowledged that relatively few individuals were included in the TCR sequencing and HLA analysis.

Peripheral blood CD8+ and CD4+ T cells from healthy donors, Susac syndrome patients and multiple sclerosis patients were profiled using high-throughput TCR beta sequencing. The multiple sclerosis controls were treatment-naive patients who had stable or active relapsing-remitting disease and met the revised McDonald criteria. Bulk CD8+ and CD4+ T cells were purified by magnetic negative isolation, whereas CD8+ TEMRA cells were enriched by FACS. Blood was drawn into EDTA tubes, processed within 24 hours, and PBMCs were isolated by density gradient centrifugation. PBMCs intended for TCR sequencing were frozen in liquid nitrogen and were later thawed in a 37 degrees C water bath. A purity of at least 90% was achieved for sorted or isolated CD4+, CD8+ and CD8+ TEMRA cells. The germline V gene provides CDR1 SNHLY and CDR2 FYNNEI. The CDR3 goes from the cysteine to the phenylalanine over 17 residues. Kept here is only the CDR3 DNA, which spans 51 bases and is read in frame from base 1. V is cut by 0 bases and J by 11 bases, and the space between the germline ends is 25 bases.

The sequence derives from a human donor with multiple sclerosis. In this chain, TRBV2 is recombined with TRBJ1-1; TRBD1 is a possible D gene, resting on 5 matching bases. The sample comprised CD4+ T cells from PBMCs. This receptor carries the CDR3 CASSEALTGSRGIRAFF. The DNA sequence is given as TGTGCCAGCAGTGAAGCGCTGACCGGATCTCGGGGGATAAGGGCTTTCTTT.